Reported below is one T cell receptor (beta chain). Its matching antigen is unknown. This record comes from a study of beta chain features in type 1 diabetes. Broader study findings: Across all four CD4+ subsets, people with type 1 diabetes showed modestly shorter TCRB CDR3s. Naive, central memory and Treg TCRB repertoires seemed to resemble each other more closely in patients than they did in healthy donors.

Based on CD45RO/CCR7/CD25/CD127/CD95/CD27, CD4+ regulatory, stem cell-like memory, naive and central memory cells were sorted. Expressed TCRB transcripts were sequenced after all isolated RNA was converted to cDNA. This table comes from immunoSEQ multiplex PCR, and its TCRdb copy is limited to in-frame clones, with some not included. The table includes some 170,000 clones, about 63% detected once. Deletions cut 1 base from V and 7 bases from J, with 14 bases between. This CDR3 comprises 16 residues. The V gene's germline CDR1 is SEHNR and CDR2 FQNEAQ (reference sequence). The sequence came from a man between 25 and 39 years old with type 1 diabetes. The sequenced material came from naive CD4+ T cells from blood. V is TRBV7-9 and J is TRBJ1-6; tentatively, D is TRBD1 (5 bases). CDR3 residues: CASSLGAGLQNSPLHF. DNA for the CDR3: TGTGCCAGCAGCTTAGGGGCGGGACTTCAAAATTCACCCCTCCACTTT.